This T cell receptor beta chain is drawn from a study of shared clonotypes between healthy human individuals. Overall study context: Ranging from 18 to 49 in age, donors were two women and a few men. Per-donor plates numbered three CD4 naive, three CD4 memory, two CD8 naive and one CD8 memory.

General study findings and limits: All-four-donor shared clonotypes had higher generation probabilities than non-shared clonotypes did.

Germline lookup yields CDR1 SQVTM and CDR2 ANQGSEA. The CDR3 loop spans 12 amino acids. The V gene lost 6 bases and the J gene lost 0 bases, with 5 bases spanning the gap. As to this clone: Its target is not known.

The assay was carried out at the deep level. TCRdb keeps only in-frame clones here, not all; method: immunoSEQ multiplex PCR. The sample records around 1.4 million clones, approximately 98.5% being singletons. The sequence derives from a man aged 25-40 years in good health. The sequencing sample was made of naive CD4+ T cells sorted from blood. Subset indicated: CD45RA+ positively selected. This sequence joins TRBV29-1 and TRBJ1-4; D gene ambiguous. CDR3 bases: TGCAGCGTATGGGCAACTAATGAAAAACTGTTTTTT. Its protein is CSVWATNEKLFF.